A single sample is the source of the 30 T cell receptor beta chains below, sequenced in a study of blood T cell repertoires in COVID-19. Produced via immunoSEQ multiplex PCR; TCRdb's table is partial and in-frame only. Here the sample spans 85,000 to 100,000 clones, 55% to 80% being singletons. The sequencing sample was made of peripheral blood. The source is a woman aged 55-75 years in a cohort sampled during active or convalescent COVID-19.

This chain links TRBV27 with TRBJ2-4; TRBD2 matches at 7 bases. V lost 3 bases to trimming and J lost 0 bases; unmatched junction nucleotides: 5. CDR3 length equals 16 residues. Germline CDR1 is MNHEY and CDR2 is SMNVEV (reference sequence). CDR3 sequence: CASSFSSGVAKNIQYF. CDR3 bases: TGTGCCAGCAGTTTTTCCAGCGGGGTAGCCAAAAACATTCAGTACTTC.

The J gene is TRBJ1-5, the V gene TRBV7-9; 7 bases match TRBD1. Germline-derived CDR1 and CDR2 are SEHNR and FQNEAQ (reference sequence). The J segment lost 5 bases and the V segment lost 5 bases, leaving 6 bases of the junction unmatched. This CDR3 is 14 amino acids long. Here the CDR3 reads CASSNDRDHQPQHF. CDR3 sequence (DNA): TGTGCCAGCAGCAATGACAGGGACCATCAGCCCCAGCATTTT.

The rearrangement joins TRBV7-8 to TRBJ2-7, with D unclear. Germline-derived CDR1 and CDR2 are SGHVS and FQNEAQ. The CDR3 loop spans 11 amino acids. Trimming removed 1 base at V and 4 bases at J, with 2 bases between. The CDR3 region has the DNA TGTGCCAGCAGCTTAGTATACGAGCAGTACTTC. Translation gives CASSLVYEQYF.

The CDR3 nucleotides are TGTGCCAGCAGCTTAGATGGGGTTGTGGGGGAGGGGCAGTTCTTC. Its protein is CASSLDGVVGEGQFF. This chain links TRBV7-6 with TRBJ2-1, with TRBD2 identical over 7 bases. Per germline, CDR1 SGHVS and CDR2 FNYEAQ. V shed 1 base and J 12 bases; nucleotides not matched to a gene: 12. This CDR3 spans 15 amino acids. Complete variable domain (other parts from reference TRBV7-6 and TRBJ2-1): GAGVSQSPRYKVTKRGQDVALRCDPISGHVSLYWYRQALGQGPEFLTYFNYEAQQDKSGLPNDRFSAERPEGSISTLTIQRTEQRDSAMYRCASSLDGVVGEGQFFGPGTRLTVL.

This clone has a handful of counts. The junction shows a germline mismatch at one end, possibly a read error. V usage is TRBV7-7 and J usage is TRBJ2-5; D possibly corresponds to TRBD1 (5 bases). CDR3 length: 14 residues. Looked up from germline, CDR1 is SSHAT and CDR2 is FNYEAQ (reference sequence). CDR3 protein: CASSRSGNQETQYF. The CDR3 coding sequence is TGTGCTAGCAGCCGGTCAGGGAACCAAGAGACCCAGTACTTC.

V and J are TRBV4-1 and TRBJ2-3, with D possibly TRBD1 on 6 matching bases. This CDR3 region has 15 residues. With 7 bases removed from V and 2 bases from J, the gap between germline ends came to 16 bases. Germline CDR1 and CDR2: MGHRA and YSYEKL. The CDR3 is CASTYTGSLTDTQYF. The CDR3 DNA reads as TGCGCCAGCACATACACAGGGAGCCTCACAGATACGCAGTATTTT.

The chain couples TRBV7-9 to TRBJ1-3; possible D gene TRBD1, 6 bases. The CDR3 runs 15 residues. V shed 0 bases and J shed 4 bases, with 10 bases lying between them. Germline V lookup: CDR1 SEHNR, CDR2 FQNEAQ (reference sequence). The CDR3 region has the DNA TGTGCCAGCAGCTTAGCAGGCACAGGGGGAAACACCATATATTTT. Its protein product is CASSLAGTGGNTIYF.

V usage is TRBV5-1 and J usage is TRBJ1-2; TRBD1 is a possible D gene (6 bases). The CDR3 consists of 14 residues. Trimming pared 4 bases from V and 2 bases from J, leaving 12 bases between. Per germline, CDR1 SGHRS and CDR2 YFSETQ. CDR3 region: CASSPRTANYGYTF. The CDR3 nucleotides are TGCGCCAGCAGCCCAAGGACAGCCAACTATGGCTACACCTTC.

A single count supports this clone. This rearrangement joins TRBV7-9 to TRBJ2-5; the match to TRBD2 covers 7 bases. Germline V lookup: CDR1 SEHNR, CDR2 FQNEAQ (reference sequence). This CDR3 region has 15 residues. With V trimmed by 1 base and J by 4 bases, 6 bases remained unmatched. The CDR3 loop is CASSLDRGVRETQYF. In DNA, the CDR3 is TGTGCCAGCAGCTTAGATCGGGGGGTGCGAGAGACCCAGTACTTC.

The chain joins TRBV6-5 to TRBJ1-1, with TRBD1 identical over 8 bases. The V gene end was trimmed by 2 bases and the J gene end by 2 bases; junction bases not matched to a gene: 7. The CDR3 totals 16 residues. The V gene's germline CDR1 is MNHEY and CDR2 SVGAGI. The CDR3 DNA is TGTGCCAGCAGTTACGGTCCCAGGGGGCGCAACACTGAAGCTTTCTTT. Amino acids: CASSYGPRGRNTEAFF.

The chain is built from TRBV24-1 and TRBJ2-1; TRBD1 matches at 7 bases. Germline trimming cut 3 bases from V and 5 bases from J; bases unmatched to any gene: 15. Germline V CDR1 and CDR2: KGHDR, SFDVKD. This CDR3 is 18 amino acids long. In DNA form, the CDR3 reads TGTGCCACCAGTGATCCTCCTACAGGGGTTGGGCAACACAATGAGCAGTTCTTC. This codes for CATSDPPTGVGQHNEQFF.

V and J are TRBV6-5 and TRBJ1-2; maybe TRBD1 (5 bases). Per the germline V gene, CDR1 is MNHEY and CDR2 is SVGAGI. This CDR3 is 14 amino acids long. The V and J ends lost 6 bases and 8 bases respectively, with 19 bases between them. The CDR3 nucleotides read TGTGCCAGCAGGCCCGGACAACCTGTATACGGCTACACCTTC. It specifies CASRPGQPVYGYTF.

The V and J genes are TRBV19 and TRBJ2-3; TRBD2 is a possible D gene (6 bases). Trimming stripped 5 bases from V and 2 bases from J, with 23 bases between. CDR1 is LNHDA and CDR2 is SQIVND in the germline V gene (reference sequence). This CDR3 has 18 amino acids. CDR3 amino acids: CASSRELSGLAFTDTQYF. The CDR3 nucleotides read TGTGCCAGTAGTCGGGAGCTTTCAGGGTTGGCCTTCACAGATACGCAGTATTTT.

The chain combines TRBV19 with TRBJ1-3, with D possibly TRBD1 on 5 matching bases. The CDR3 totals 16 residues. V was clipped by 7 bases and J by 0 bases, with 16 bases between them. Germline V lookup: CDR1 LNHDA, CDR2 SQIVND (reference sequence). The CDR3 region is CASTTAGLSSGNTIYF. The CDR3 DNA reads TGTGCCAGTACCACGGCGGGACTGAGCTCTGGAAACACCATATATTTT.

As DNA, the CDR3 is TGTGCCAGTAGTACACGACTAGCTACTAGCACAGATACGCAGTATTTT. Amino acids: CASSTRLATSTDTQYF. This chain links TRBV19 with TRBJ2-3, with TRBD2 matching over 7 bases. The CDR3 sequence is 16 residues long. CDR1 is LNHDA, CDR2 SQIVND, per germline (reference sequence). Trimming cost V 4 bases and J 0 bases; bases outside gene matches: 7.

The rearrangement links TRBV18 to TRBJ2-3; 9 nucleotides align to TRBD2. This CDR3 is built from 16 residues. Trimming at V came to 3 bases and at J to 5 bases, leaving 9 bases not matched to a gene. From germline, CDR1 is KGHSH and CDR2 LQKENI. For the CDR3, the DNA is TGTGCCAGCTCACCGTCCCGACTAGCGGCGGGAGATACGCAGTATTTT. Translating gives CASSPSRLAAGDTQYF.

The chain recombines TRBV27 with TRBJ1-6; possibly TRBD1 for D (6 bases). The CDR3 length is 15 residues. V lost 8 bases, J lost 10 bases, and 21 bases lay in between. Looked up from germline, CDR1 is MNHEY and CDR2 is SMNVEV (reference sequence). The CDR3 sequence: CASRPGQSVSSPLHF. CDR3 nucleotide sequence: TGTGCCAGCCGCCCCGGACAGTCCGTTTCCTCACCCCTCCACTTT.

This sequence joins TRBV11-3 and TRBJ1-3; 8 bases line up with TRBD1. The CDR3 contains 16 residues. Germline V lookup: CDR1 SGHNT, CDR2 YENEEA. J lost 7 bases, V lost 1 base, and 9 bases had no gene match. The CDR3 bases are TGTGCCAGCAGCTTAGTCCCCCAGGGGGCGGGGAACACCATATATTTT. Amino acid sequence: CASSLVPQGAGNTIYF.

The V and J genes are TRBV27 and TRBJ2-3; D remains unclear. V lost 5 bases and J 5 bases, leaving 11 bases between the germline ends. Germline CDR1 MNHEY, CDR2 SMNVEV (reference sequence). The CDR3 is 13 residues long. CDR3: CASSPTTRDTQYF. CDR3 in DNA: TGTGCCAGCAGTCCAACGACTCGAGATACGCAGTATTTT.

The genes are TRBV4-2 and TRBJ2-5; 9 bases line up with TRBD2. The CDR3 is 14 amino acids. Germline V gene sequence: CDR1 LGHNA, CDR2 YNFKEQ. The V segment lost 3 bases and the J segment 5 bases; nucleotides outside the gene matches: 4. CDR3: CASSQRGGVETQYF. The CDR3 bases are TGTGCCAGCAGCCAGCGGGGGGGTGTGGAGACCCAGTACTTC.

The CDR3 nucleotides read TGTGCCAGCAGTTCCCCGGGGGTAGCTAACTATGGCTACACCTTC. Protein sequence: CASSSPGVANYGYTF. The V gene is TRBV27, the J gene TRBJ1-2; D perhaps matches TRBD1 (5 bases). The germline CDR1 and CDR2 sequences are MNHEY and SMNVEV (reference sequence). The CDR3 covers 15 residues. V was trimmed by 4 bases and J by 0 bases, leaving 12 bases between them.

The gene calls are TRBV7-2 and TRBJ1-2; 9 nucleotides line up with TRBD1. CDR1 is SGHTA and CDR2 is FQGNSA in the germline V gene. After removal of 2 bases from V and 5 bases from J, the junction contained 6 bases not matched to a gene. The CDR3 has 15 amino acids. The CDR3 loop is CASSLIAGQGYGYTF. CDR3 in DNA: TGTGCCAGCAGCTTAATTGCCGGACAGGGGTATGGCTACACCTTC. Full variable domain (remainder filled in from reference TRBV7-2 and TRBJ1-2): GAGVSQSPSNKVTEKGKDVELRCDPISGHTALYWYRQSLGQGLEFLIYFQGNSAPDKSGLPSDRFSAERTGGSVSTLTIQRTQQEDSAVYLCASSLIAGQGYGYTFGSGTRLTVV.

The CDR3: CASSPTTTSGANVLTF. In nucleotides, the CDR3 is TGTGCCAGCAGCCCAACGACAACTTCTGGGGCCAACGTCCTGACTTTC. The J gene is TRBJ2-6, the V gene TRBV14; D is ambiguous. This CDR3 has 16 amino acids. Trimming pared 4 bases from V and 1 base from J, leaving 11 bases between. Germline V gene data show CDR1 as SGHDN and CDR2 as FVKESK.

The rearrangement links TRBV6-5 to TRBJ1-1; D is undetermined. The germline V gene has CDR1 MNHEY and CDR2 SVGAGI. The CDR3 is made up of 15 amino acids. The V end was cut by 0 bases, the J end by 3 bases, with 11 bases between. CDR3 residues: CASSYSIYRDTEAFF. In nucleotides, the CDR3 is TGTGCCAGCAGTTACTCGATTTATCGCGACACTGAAGCTTTCTTT.

This chain connects TRBV27 to TRBJ2-3; TRBD2 matches at 10 bases. J gave up 9 bases and V 6 bases, and 12 bases lay outside the gene matches. Germline V gene data show CDR1 as MNHEY and CDR2 as SMNVEV (reference sequence). CDR3 size: 15 residues. Here the CDR3 DNA reads TGTGCCAGCAGGAAAGCGGGGGGGTCCTCGTGGACGCAGTATTTT. Encoded protein: CASRKAGGSSWTQYF.

This clone was picked up many times. The chain recombines TRBV7-6 with TRBJ2-7; D unresolved. Between the trimmed V and J ends, which lost 5 bases and 4 bases, there was a span of 15 bases. The V gene's germline CDR1 is SGHVS and CDR2 FNYEAQ. The CDR3 loop spans 14 amino acids. The CDR3 bases are TGTGCCAGCAGCCAAGAAAGAAGCCCTTACGAGCAGTACTTC. Protein product: CASSQERSPYEQYF.

V is TRBV3-1 (or the pseudogene TRBV3-2) and J is TRBJ2-3; 11 bases align to TRBD2. In germline, CDR1 is LGHDT, CDR2 YNNKEL (reference sequence). CDR3 length: 15 residues. The V segment lost 4 bases and the J segment 2 bases; nucleotides outside the gene matches: 2. The CDR3 bases are TGTGCCAGCAGCCCTAGCGGGGGGTACACAGATACGCAGTATTTT. Amino acids: CASSPSGGYTDTQYF.

This clone was counted many times. The genes are TRBV2 and TRBJ1-2, with TRBD1 matching 11 bases. With 5 bases clipped from V and 4 bases from J, the junction kept 9 bases outside the gene matches. The CDR3 spans 16 residues. Germline lookup yields CDR1 SNHLY and CDR2 FYNNEI. The CDR3 spells CASSSRGQGEAYGYTF. The DNA for the CDR3 is TGTGCCAGCAGTTCCAGGGGACAGGGGGAGGCCTATGGCTACACCTTC.

V is TRBV9 and J is TRBJ2-7; 9 positions match TRBD1. The CDR3 has 16 amino acids. Germline V gene sequence: CDR1 SGDLS, CDR2 YYNGEE. V lost 0 bases to trimming and J lost 2 bases; unmatched junction nucleotides: 6. CDR3 region: CASSVGVDRGTYEQYF. For the CDR3, the DNA is TGTGCCAGCAGCGTAGGTGTGGACAGGGGAACCTACGAGCAGTACTTC.

V and J are TRBV5-6 and TRBJ1-2; TRBD1 matches at 7 bases. V shed 4 bases, J shed 7 bases, and the junction held 16 bases outside the gene matches. The CDR3 spans 16 residues. Germline CDR1 is SGHDT and CDR2 is YYEEEE. CDR3 amino acids: CASSTDRFGANRGYTF. The CDR3 DNA sequence: TGTGCCAGCAGCACGGACAGGTTTGGGGCCAACCGTGGCTACACCTTC.